The following is a T cell receptor beta chain sequence with its context. Assay used: immunoSEQ multiplex PCR; TCRdb lists only in-frame clones, some missing. The table has around 38,000 clones, around nine tenths seen once. Germline trimming cut 7 bases from V and 5 bases from J; bases unmatched to any gene: 10. This CDR3 is 14 amino acids long. Germline-derived CDR1 and CDR2 are SGHRS and YFSETQ. These data come from a study of blood T cell repertoires in COVID-19. The sample comprised peripheral blood. The gene calls are TRBV5-1 and TRBJ2-5; 8 positions agree with TRBD1. The TCR was taken from a man between 65 and 85 years old with acute or convalescent COVID-19. CDR3 nucleotide sequence: TGCGCCAGCGGAGCCACAGGGGGGACGGAGACCCAGTACTTC. Encoded protein: CASGATGGTETQYF.